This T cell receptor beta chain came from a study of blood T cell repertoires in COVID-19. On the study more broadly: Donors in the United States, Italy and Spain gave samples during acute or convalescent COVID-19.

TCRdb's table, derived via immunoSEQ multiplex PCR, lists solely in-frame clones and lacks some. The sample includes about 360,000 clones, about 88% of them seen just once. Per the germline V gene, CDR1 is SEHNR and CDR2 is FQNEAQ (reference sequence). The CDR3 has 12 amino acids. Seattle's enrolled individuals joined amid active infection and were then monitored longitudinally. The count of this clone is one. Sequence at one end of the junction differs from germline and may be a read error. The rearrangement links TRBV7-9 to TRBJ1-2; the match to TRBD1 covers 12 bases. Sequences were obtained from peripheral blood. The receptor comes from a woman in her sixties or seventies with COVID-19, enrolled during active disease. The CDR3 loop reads CASSIGTGGASF. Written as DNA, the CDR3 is TGTGCCAGCAGCATTGGGACAGGGGGCGCCTCCTTC.